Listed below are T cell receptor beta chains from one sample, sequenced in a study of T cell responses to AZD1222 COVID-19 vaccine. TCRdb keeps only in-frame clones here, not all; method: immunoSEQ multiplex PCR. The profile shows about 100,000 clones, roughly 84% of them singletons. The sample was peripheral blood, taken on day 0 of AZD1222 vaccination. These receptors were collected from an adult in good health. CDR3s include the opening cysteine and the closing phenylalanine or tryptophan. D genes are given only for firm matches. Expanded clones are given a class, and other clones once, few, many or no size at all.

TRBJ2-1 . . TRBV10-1 TGCGCCGGGCCCTACTACAATGAGCAGTTCTTC CAGPYYNEQFF
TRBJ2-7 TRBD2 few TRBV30 TGTGCCTGGAGAAAACTAGCGGGAGATGTGGAGGAGCAGTACTTC CAWRKLAGDVEEQYF
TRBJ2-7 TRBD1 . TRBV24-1 TGTGCCACCAAGACACGGGACAGGGGCTTGATGATAACCTACGAGCAGTACTTC CATKTRDRGLMITYEQYF
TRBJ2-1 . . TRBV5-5 TGTGCCAGCAGCTTGAGGGCGGTGTGGGGGGAGCAGTTCTTC CASSLRAVWGEQFF
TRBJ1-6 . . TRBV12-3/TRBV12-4 TGTGCCAGCAGTTTAAGGACCGAGGGGGCCCTCCACTTT CASSLRTEGALHF
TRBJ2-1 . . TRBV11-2 TGTGCCAGCAGCGGGAAGAGCCCCTCGGGGGAGCAGTTCTTC CASSGKSPSGEQFF
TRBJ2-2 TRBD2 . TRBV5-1 TGCGCCAGCAGCTCGGGACTAAGGGACACCGGGGAGCTGTTTTTT CASSSGLRDTGELFF
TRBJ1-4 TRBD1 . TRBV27 TGTGCCAGCAGAGGGACAGGGGATTGGGAAAAACTGTTTTTT CASRGTGDWEKLFF
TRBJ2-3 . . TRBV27 TGTGCCAGCAGTTTATCCCTCCCTCACCCTGTGGGACTTGGGTTCGATACGCAGTATTTT CASSLSLPHPVGLGFDTQYF
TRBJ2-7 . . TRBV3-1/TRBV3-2 TGTGCCAGCAGCCCCGGGACTGGCTACGAGCAGTACTTC CASSPGTGYEQYF
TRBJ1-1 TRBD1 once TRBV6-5 TGTGCCAGCACCACAGGGGGGGAGAACACTGAAGCTTTCTTT CASTTGGENTEAFF
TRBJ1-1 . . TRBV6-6 TGTGCCAGCAGTTTCAGGGGAACAGAAGCTTTCTTT CASSFRGTEAFF
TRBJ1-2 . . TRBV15 TGTGCCACCAGCAGAGATCTCATGGCACAGACTAGCTACACCTTC CATSRDLMAQTSYTF
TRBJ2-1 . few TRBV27 TGTGCCAGCAGACAAGGTGGGCTAGGGGGGGTCGTTGAGCAGTTCTTC CASRQGGLGGVVEQFF
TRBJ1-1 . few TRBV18 TGTGCCAGCTTCCCGGACAGAGGAAACACTGAAGCTTTCTTT CASFPDRGNTEAFF
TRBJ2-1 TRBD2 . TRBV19 TGTGCCACCAGACTAGCGGGGTACAATGAGCAGTTCTTC CATRLAGYNEQFF
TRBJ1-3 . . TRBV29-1 TGCAGCGTTGTTGTCAGCCTCTCTGGAAACACCATATATTTT CSVVVSLSGNTIYF
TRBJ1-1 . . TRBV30 TGTGCCTGGAGTCCAGCCCCTAAGGAAGCTTTCTTT CAWSPAPKEAFF
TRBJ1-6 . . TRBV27 TGTGCCAGCAGTCTAGTAGCGAGAGAGAATTCACCCCTCCACTTT CASSLVARENSPLHF
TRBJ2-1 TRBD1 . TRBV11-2 TGTGCCAGCAGCTCGATGGGCGGGACAGGGCAGTTCTTC CASSSMGGTGQFF
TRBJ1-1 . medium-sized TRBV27 TGTGCCAGCAGTTGGTCCAGGGGGAACACTGAAGCTTTCTTT CASSWSRGNTEAFF
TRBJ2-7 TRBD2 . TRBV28 TGTGCCAGCAGTATGGGACTAGCGGGTCTCTACGAGCAGTACTTC CASSMGLAGLYEQYF
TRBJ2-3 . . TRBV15 TGTGCCACCAGCAATACTTATACATCGTCTGATACGCAGTATTTT CATSNTYTSSDTQYF
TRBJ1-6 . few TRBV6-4 TGTGCCAGCAGTTACGACAGTGGCAATTCACCCCTCCACTTT CASSYDSGNSPLHF
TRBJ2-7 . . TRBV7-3 TGTGCCAGCAGCGCCTCCGGGAGCTCCTACGAGCAGTACTTC CASSASGSSYEQYF
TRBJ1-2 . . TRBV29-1 TGCAGCGCCCTTCAAACGGGAAGGGACGGCTACACCTTC CSALQTGRDGYTF
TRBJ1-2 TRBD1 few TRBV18 TGTGCCAGCTCACCAGGGTCGGACAGGGGGCACCGTGCTGGAGGCTACACCTTC CASSPGSDRGHRAGGYTF
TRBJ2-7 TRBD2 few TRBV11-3 TGTGCCAGCAGCTTGGATAGCGGGAGGTCAAGCGAGCAGTACTTC CASSLDSGRSSEQYF
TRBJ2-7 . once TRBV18 TGTGCCAGCTCCCCTGAGAACGAGCAGTACTTC CASSPENEQYF
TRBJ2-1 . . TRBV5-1 TGCGCCAGCAGCCCTGGAGGGCCGGGAAATGAGCAGTTCTTC CASSPGGPGNEQFF
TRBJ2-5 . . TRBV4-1 TGCGCCAGCAGCCAAGATCCCGGCCAGGGTGTATCCCCAGAGACCCAGTACTTC CASSQDPGQGVSPETQYF
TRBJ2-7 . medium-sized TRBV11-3 TGTGCCAGCAGCCGAAGCGGCTACGAGCAGTACTTC CASSRSGYEQYF
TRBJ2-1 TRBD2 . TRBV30 TGTGCCTGGACCAAGCGGGCTAGCGGGACGAATGAGCAGTTCTTC CAWTKRASGTNEQFF
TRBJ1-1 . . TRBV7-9 TGTGCCAGCAGCTTATTTATGAGGAACACTGAAGCTTTCTTT CASSLFMRNTEAFF
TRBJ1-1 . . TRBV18 TGTGCCAGCTCACCACGTAGCTCGGTCCGAGGCGCGAACACTGAAGCTTTCTTT CASSPRSSVRGANTEAFF